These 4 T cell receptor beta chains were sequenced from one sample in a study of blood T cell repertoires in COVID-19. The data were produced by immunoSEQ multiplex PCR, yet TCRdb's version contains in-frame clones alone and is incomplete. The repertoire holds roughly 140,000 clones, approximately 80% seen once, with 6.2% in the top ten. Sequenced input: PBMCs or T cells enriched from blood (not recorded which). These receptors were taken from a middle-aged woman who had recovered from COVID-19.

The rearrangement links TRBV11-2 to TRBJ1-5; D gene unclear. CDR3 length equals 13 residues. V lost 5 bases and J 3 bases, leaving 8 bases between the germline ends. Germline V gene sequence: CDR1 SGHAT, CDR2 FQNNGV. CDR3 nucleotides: TGTGCCAGCAGCGGCCACGTCAATCAGCCCCAGCATTTT. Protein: CASSGHVNQPQHF.

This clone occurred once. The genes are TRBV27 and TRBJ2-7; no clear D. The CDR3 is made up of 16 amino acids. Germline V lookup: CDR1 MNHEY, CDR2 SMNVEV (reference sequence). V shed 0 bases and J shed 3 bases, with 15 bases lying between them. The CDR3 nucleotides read TGTGCCAGCAGTTTATCGGGCCAGACCCCCCACTACGAGCAGTACTTC. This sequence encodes CASSLSGQTPHYEQYF.

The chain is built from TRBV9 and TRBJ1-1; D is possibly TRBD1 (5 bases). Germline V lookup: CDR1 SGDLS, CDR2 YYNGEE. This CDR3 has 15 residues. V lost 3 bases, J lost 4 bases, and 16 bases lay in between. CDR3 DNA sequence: TGTGCCAGCAGCGCACTATCCAGGGTTGGCACTGAAGCTTTCTTT. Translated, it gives CASSALSRVGTEAFF.

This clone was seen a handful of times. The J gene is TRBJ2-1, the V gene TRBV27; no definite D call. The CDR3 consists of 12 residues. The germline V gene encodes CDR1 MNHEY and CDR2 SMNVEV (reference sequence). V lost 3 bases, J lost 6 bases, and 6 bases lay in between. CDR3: CASSFFGNEQFF. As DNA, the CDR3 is TGTGCCAGCAGTTTCTTCGGCAATGAGCAGTTCTTC.